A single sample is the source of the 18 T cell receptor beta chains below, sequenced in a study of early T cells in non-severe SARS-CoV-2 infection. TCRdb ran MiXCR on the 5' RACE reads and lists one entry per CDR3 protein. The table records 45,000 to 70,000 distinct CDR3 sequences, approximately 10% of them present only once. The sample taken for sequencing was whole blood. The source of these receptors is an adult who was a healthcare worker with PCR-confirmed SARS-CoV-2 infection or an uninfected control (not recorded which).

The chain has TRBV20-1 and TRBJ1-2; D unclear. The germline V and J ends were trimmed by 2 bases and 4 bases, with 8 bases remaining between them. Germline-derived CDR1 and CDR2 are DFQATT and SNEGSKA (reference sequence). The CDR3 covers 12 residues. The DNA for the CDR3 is TGCAGTGCTAGATTGGGGTCCTATGGCTACACCTTC. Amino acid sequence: CSARLGSYGYTF.

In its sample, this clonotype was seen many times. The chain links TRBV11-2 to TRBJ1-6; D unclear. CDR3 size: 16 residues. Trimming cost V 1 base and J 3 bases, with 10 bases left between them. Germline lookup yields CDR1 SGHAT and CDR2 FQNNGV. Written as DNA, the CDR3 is TGTGCCAGCAGCTTAGTGGGGTGGGGCTATAATTCACCCCTCCACTTT. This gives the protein CASSLVGWGYNSPLHF.

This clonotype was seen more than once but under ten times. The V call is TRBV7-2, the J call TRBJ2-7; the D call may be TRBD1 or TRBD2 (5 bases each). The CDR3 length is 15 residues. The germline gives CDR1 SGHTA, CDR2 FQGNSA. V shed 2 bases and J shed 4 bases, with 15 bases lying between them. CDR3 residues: CASSLRTGPGYEQYF. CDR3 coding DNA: TGTGCCAGCAGCTTAAGGACGGGGCCAGGGTACGAGCAGTACTTC.

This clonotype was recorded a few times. CDR3 loop: CASSSQYEQYF. CDR3 coding DNA: TGTGCCAGCAGCTCTCAATACGAGCAGTACTTC. This chain joins TRBV7-9 and TRBJ2-7; D not resolved. V lost 4 bases and J lost 4, with 5 bases in between. The germline CDR1 and CDR2 sequences are SEHNR and FQNEAQ (reference sequence). This CDR3 is 11 amino acids long.

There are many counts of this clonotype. CDR3: CASSFTGENQPQHF. The CDR3 region has the DNA TGCGCCAGCAGCTTTACAGGGGAGAATCAGCCCCAGCATTTT. V is TRBV5-1 and J is TRBJ1-5; TRBD1 agrees at 7 bases. Trimming cost V 2 bases and J 4 bases; bases outside gene matches: 3. The CDR3 covers 14 residues. Germline V lookup: CDR1 SGHRS, CDR2 YFSETQ.

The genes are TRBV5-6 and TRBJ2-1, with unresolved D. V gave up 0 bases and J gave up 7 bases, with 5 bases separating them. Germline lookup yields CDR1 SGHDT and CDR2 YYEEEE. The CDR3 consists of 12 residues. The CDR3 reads CASSLVSNEQFF. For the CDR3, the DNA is TGTGCCAGCAGCTTGGTTAGTAATGAGCAGTTCTTC. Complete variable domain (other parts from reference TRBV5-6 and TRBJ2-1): DAGVTQSPTHLIKTRGQQVTLRCSPKSGHDTVSWYQQALGQGPQFIFQYYEEEERQRGNFPDRFSGHQFPNYSSELNVNALLLGDSALYLCASSLVSNEQFFGPGTRLTVL.

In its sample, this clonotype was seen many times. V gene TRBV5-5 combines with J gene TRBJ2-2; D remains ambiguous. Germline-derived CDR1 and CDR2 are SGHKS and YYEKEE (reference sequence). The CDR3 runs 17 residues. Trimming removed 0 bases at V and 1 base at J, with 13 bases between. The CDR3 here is CASSLEYKSGNTGELFF. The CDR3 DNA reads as TGTGCCAGCAGCTTGGAGTATAAGTCTGGGAACACCGGGGAGCTGTTTTTT.

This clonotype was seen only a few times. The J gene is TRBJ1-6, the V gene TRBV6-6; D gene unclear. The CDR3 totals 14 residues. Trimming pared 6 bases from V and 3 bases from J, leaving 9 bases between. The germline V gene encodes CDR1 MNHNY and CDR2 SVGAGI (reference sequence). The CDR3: CASSREGYNSPLHF. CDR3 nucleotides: TGTGCCAGCAGCAGAGAAGGCTATAATTCACCCCTCCACTTT.

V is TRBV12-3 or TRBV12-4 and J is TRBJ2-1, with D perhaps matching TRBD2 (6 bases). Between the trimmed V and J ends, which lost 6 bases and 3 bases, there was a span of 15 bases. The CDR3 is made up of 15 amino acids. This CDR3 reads CASSPGGTYYNEQFF. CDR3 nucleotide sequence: TGTGCCAGCAGCCCAGGCGGGACTTACTACAATGAGCAGTTCTTC.

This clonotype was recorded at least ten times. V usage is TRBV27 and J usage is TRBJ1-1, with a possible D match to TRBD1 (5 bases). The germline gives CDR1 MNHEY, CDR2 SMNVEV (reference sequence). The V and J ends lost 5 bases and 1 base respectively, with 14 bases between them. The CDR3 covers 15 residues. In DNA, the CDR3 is TGTGCCAGCAGTCCCCCGAAGGGGCAGAACACTGAAGCTTTCTTT. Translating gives CASSPPKGQNTEAFF.

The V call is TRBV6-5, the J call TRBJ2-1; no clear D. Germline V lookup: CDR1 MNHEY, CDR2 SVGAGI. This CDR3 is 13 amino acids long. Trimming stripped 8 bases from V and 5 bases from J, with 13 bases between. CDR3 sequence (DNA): TGTGCCAGCCGCGGCTCAATAAACAATGAGCAGTTCTTC. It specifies CASRGSINNEQFF.

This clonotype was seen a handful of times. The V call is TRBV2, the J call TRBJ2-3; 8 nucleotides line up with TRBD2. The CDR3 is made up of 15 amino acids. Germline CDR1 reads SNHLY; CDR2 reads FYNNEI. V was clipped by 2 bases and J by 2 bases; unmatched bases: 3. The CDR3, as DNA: TGTGCCAGCAGTGAACGGCGGGGGGTCACAGATACGCAGTATTTT. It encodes CASSERRGVTDTQYF.

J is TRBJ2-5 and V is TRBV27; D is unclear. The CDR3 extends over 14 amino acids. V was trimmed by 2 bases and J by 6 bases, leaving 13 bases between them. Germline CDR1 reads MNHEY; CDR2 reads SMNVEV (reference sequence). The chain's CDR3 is CASSLSGNRKTQYF. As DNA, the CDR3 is TGTGCCAGCAGTTTAAGTGGGAATAGAAAGACCCAGTACTTC.

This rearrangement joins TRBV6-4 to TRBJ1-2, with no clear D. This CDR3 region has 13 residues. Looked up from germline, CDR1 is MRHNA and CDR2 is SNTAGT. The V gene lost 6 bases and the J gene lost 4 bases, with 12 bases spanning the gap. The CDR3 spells CASRNGSGYGYTF. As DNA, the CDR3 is TGTGCCAGCAGGAACGGGTCGGGCTATGGCTACACCTTC.

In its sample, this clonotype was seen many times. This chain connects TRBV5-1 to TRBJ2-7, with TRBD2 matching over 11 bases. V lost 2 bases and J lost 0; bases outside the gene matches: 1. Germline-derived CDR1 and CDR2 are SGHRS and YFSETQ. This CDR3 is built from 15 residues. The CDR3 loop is CASSFGTSGSYEQYF. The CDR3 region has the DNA TGCGCCAGCAGCTTTGGGACTAGCGGCTCCTACGAGCAGTACTTC.

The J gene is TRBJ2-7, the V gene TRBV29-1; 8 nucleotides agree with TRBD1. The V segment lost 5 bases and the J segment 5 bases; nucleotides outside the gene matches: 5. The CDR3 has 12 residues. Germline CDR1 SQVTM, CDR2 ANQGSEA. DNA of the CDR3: TGCAGCGTTATCCAGGGGGCCCACGAGCAGTACTTC. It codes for CSVIQGAHEQYF.

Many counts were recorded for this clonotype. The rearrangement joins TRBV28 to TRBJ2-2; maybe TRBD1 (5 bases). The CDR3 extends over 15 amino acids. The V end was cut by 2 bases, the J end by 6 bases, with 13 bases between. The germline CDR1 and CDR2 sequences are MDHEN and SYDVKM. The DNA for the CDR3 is TGTGCCAGCAGTTTAGCCTTAAGGGGCGCCGGGGAGCTGTTTTTT. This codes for CASSLALRGAGELFF.

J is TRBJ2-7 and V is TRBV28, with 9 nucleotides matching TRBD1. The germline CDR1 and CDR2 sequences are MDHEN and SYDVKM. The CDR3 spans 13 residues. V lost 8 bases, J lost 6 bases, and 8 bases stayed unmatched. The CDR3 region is CASETGGTAEQYF. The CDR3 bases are TGTGCCAGCGAGACAGGGGGAACGGCCGAGCAGTACTTC.